Each of the 30 T cell receptor beta chains below was sequenced from the same sample in a study of T cells after posttransplantation cyclophosphamide. Sequencing was performed with immunoSEQ multiplex PCR; in TCRdb, only in-frame clones are kept and a portion is missing. The sample yields roughly 45,000 clones, without any singletons. The sequenced sample consisted of PBMCs. The source is a man in his forties or fifties in good health, CMV-negative, and a related stem cell transplant donor.

This clone was observed many times. This sequence joins TRBV7-2 and TRBJ2-5; the D is unclear. CDR3 length: 14 residues. Trimming took 4 bases from V and 1 from J, leaving 10 bases between them. From germline, CDR1 is SGHTA and CDR2 FQGNSA. This CDR3 is CASSSNVAQETQYF. The CDR3 DNA is TGTGCCAGCAGCTCCAACGTAGCCCAAGAGACCCAGTACTTC.

This clone was found many times. This sequence joins TRBV7-2 and TRBJ1-1; D might be TRBD1 (6 bases). The CDR3 is made up of 13 amino acids. V was trimmed by 4 bases and J by 5 bases, leaving 11 bases between them. CDR1 and CDR2 from the germline V gene are SGHTA and FQGNSA. Written as DNA, the CDR3 is TGTGCCAGCAGCTACACAGGGTTAACTGAAGCTTTCTTT. Residues: CASSYTGLTEAFF.

This clone came up many times. The J gene is TRBJ2-1, the V gene TRBV28; a weak D match, TRBD1 (6 bases). Germline CDR1 reads MDHEN; CDR2 reads SYDVKM. The CDR3 totals 13 residues. The V gene lost 6 bases and the J gene lost 4 bases, with 10 bases spanning the gap. The CDR3 DNA sequence: TGTGCCAGCAGCCTCGGACAGTACAATGAGCAGTTCTTC. It is translated as CASSLGQYNEQFF. Full variable domain (rest looked up from reference TRBV28 and TRBJ2-1): DVKVTQSSRYLVKRTGEKVFLECVQDMDHENMFWYRQDPGLGLRLIYFSYDVKMKEKGDIPEGYSVSREKKERFSLILESASTNQTSMYLCASSLGQYNEQFFGPGTRLTVL.

This clone has at least ten counts. Here the CDR3 reads CAWSWGGSSYNEQFF. The DNA of the CDR3 is TGTGCCTGGAGTTGGGGCGGGAGCTCCTACAATGAGCAGTTCTTC. The chain joins TRBV30 to TRBJ2-1, with TRBD2 matching 7 bases. The CDR3 is 15 amino acids. Trimming removed 2 bases from V and 0 bases from J; junction bases left unmatched: 4. Germline loops: CDR1 GTSNPN, CDR2 SVGIG (reference sequence).

This clone was observed many times. The rearrangement joins TRBV10-1 to TRBJ2-7; D may be TRBD2 (6 bases). In germline, CDR1 is WNHNN, CDR2 SYGVQD (reference sequence). CDR3 length: 12 residues. The V gene lost 2 bases and the J gene lost 5 bases, with 7 bases spanning the gap. CDR3 loop: CASSEPGDEQYF. The CDR3 DNA reads as TGCGCCAGCAGTGAGCCGGGAGACGAGCAGTACTTC.

This clone was observed many times. The rearrangement links TRBV19 to TRBJ2-2; D may be TRBD2 (6 bases). CDR1 is LNHDA, CDR2 SQIVND, per germline (reference sequence). The CDR3 is 16 amino acids. The V and J ends lost 1 base and 4 bases respectively, with 13 bases between them. The CDR3 DNA sequence: TGTGCCAGTAGTATAGGGGTAGCGCGGGGCACCGGGGAGCTGTTTTTT. This translates into CASSIGVARGTGELFF.

This clone was counted many times. V and J are TRBV6-5 and TRBJ1-1; 9 bases align to TRBD1. Trimming removed 8 bases from V and 5 bases from J; junction bases left unmatched: 6. The CDR3 contains 13 residues. Germline lookup yields CDR1 MNHEY and CDR2 SVGAGI. As DNA, the CDR3 is TGTGCCAGCTCACAGGGGGCGATGACTGAAGCTTTCTTT. Encoded protein: CASSQGAMTEAFF.

This clone came up many times. The chain uses TRBV7-9 and TRBJ2-7; D remains ambiguous. Germline-derived CDR1 and CDR2 are SEHNR and FQNEAQ (reference sequence). The V and J ends lost 1 base and 2 bases respectively, with 9 bases between them. There are 14 residues in the CDR3. The CDR3 loop is CASSLGSRTYEQYF. The CDR3 nucleotides are TGTGCCAGCAGCTTAGGTTCGCGTACCTACGAGCAGTACTTC.

This clone has at least ten counts. This sequence joins TRBV7-8 and TRBJ2-1, with TRBD2 matching 7 bases. V lost 5 bases, J lost 5 bases, and 12 bases stayed unmatched. This CDR3 comprises 16 residues. CDR1 is SGHVS, CDR2 FQNEAQ, per germline. The CDR3 coding sequence is TGTGCCAGCAGCGAATCGACTAGCAGGACAAACAATGAGCAGTTCTTC. Translated, it gives CASSESTSRTNNEQFF.

This clone was recorded many times. The gene calls are TRBV5-4 and TRBJ2-1, with TRBD2 matching 7 bases. Germline CDR1 SGHNT, CDR2 YYREEE (reference sequence). There are 15 residues in the CDR3. V lost 0 bases to trimming and J lost 4 bases; unmatched junction nucleotides: 4. DNA of the CDR3: TGTGCCAGCAGCTTGGTGGGCGGGGGATACAATGAGCAGTTCTTC. This gives the protein CASSLVGGGYNEQFF.

This clone occurred many times. V and J are TRBV29-1 and TRBJ2-2; TRBD2 is a possible D gene (7 bases). In germline, CDR1 is SQVTM, CDR2 ANQGSEA. The CDR3 consists of 14 residues. V was pared by 6 bases and J by 7 bases, with 18 bases between. The DNA for the CDR3 is TGCAGCGTCGCCGAGGGGGGGATGGGCGGGGAGCTGTTTTTT. Protein: CSVAEGGMGGELFF.

This clone was recorded many times. The V and J genes are TRBV6-4 and TRBJ2-1; D may be TRBD2 (5 bases). The germline V gene encodes CDR1 MRHNA and CDR2 SNTAGT. The V end was cut by 4 bases, the J end by 2 bases, with 12 bases between. The CDR3 totals 15 residues. The CDR3 nucleotides read TGTGCCAGCAGTGTGGTAAGCGGAGCCTACAATGAGCAGTTCTTC. Its protein product is CASSVVSGAYNEQFF.

At least ten counts were recorded for this clone. The V gene is TRBV7-9, the J gene TRBJ2-5; TRBD1 matches 7 bases. The CDR3 runs to 14 residues. Germline trimming cut 5 bases from V and 2 bases from J; bases unmatched to any gene: 5. CDR1 and CDR2 from the germline V gene are SEHNR and FQNEAQ (reference sequence). CDR3 nucleotides: TGTGCCAGCAGCAACGACAGGGCACAAGAGACCCAGTACTTC. This sequence encodes CASSNDRAQETQYF. Variable domain in full (rest from reference TRBV7-9 and TRBJ2-5): DTGVSQNPRHKITKRGQNVTFRCDPISEHNRLYWYRQTLGQGPEFLTYFQNEAQLEKSRLLSDRFSAERPKGSFSTLEIQRTEQGDSAMYLCASSNDRAQETQYFGPGTRLLVL.

There are many counts of this clone. The genes are TRBV7-3 and TRBJ2-5; TRBD1 aligns across 7 bases. Germline CDR1 SGHTA, CDR2 FQGTGA. V gave up 5 bases and J gave up 0 bases; unmatched junction bases: 6. The length of the CDR3 is 15 residues. The CDR3 bases are TGTGCCAGCAGCCCTGGACAGGCGTACCAAGAGACCCAGTACTTC. The encoded protein is CASSPGQAYQETQYF.

This clone occurred many times. CDR3 DNA: TGTGCCAGTAGTATGCGAGCGGGAGGTGACGAGCAGTACTTC. This sequence encodes CASSMRAGGDEQYF. This chain connects TRBV19 to TRBJ2-7; TRBD2 matches at 9 bases. The CDR3 consists of 14 residues. CDR1 is LNHDA and CDR2 is SQIVND in the germline V gene (reference sequence). Unmatched junction bases numbered 5, after V lost 3 bases and J lost 5 bases.

This clone has at least ten counts. CDR3 sequence (DNA): TGTGCCAGCAGCGGGGGAGGGGGAGTTAATGAAAAACTGTTTTTT. It yields the protein CASSGGGGVNEKLFF. J is TRBJ1-4 and V is TRBV5-6; tentatively, D is TRBD1 (6 bases). This CDR3 spans 15 amino acids. Germline V gene lookup returns CDR1 SGHDT and CDR2 YYEEEE. The germline V and J ends were trimmed by 4 bases and 4 bases, with 14 bases remaining between them. The whole variable domain, filled in from reference TRBV5-6 and TRBJ1-4, reads DAGVTQSPTHLIKTRGQQVTLRCSPKSGHDTVSWYQQALGQGPQFIFQYYEEEERQRGNFPDRFSGHQFPNYSSELNVNALLLGDSALYLCASSGGGGVNEKLFFGSGTQLSVL.

V is TRBV6-5 and J is TRBJ1-1; D perhaps matches TRBD1 (5 bases). CDR3 size: 13 residues. The V gene's germline CDR1 is MNHEY and CDR2 SVGAGI. V gave up 5 bases and J gave up 6 bases, with 13 bases separating them. CDR3 DNA: TGTGCCAGCAGTGTCGGGGGGAAGTCTGAAGCTTTCTTT. Translating it yields CASSVGGKSEAFF.

The sample holds many counts of this clone. The rearrangement joins TRBV28 to TRBJ2-1, with 8 nucleotides matching TRBD2. The J segment lost 5 bases and the V segment lost 2 bases, leaving 11 bases of the junction unmatched. Per germline, CDR1 MDHEN and CDR2 SYDVKM. This CDR3 has 17 amino acids. CDR3 sequence reads: CASSLRRIAGLNNEQFF. CDR3 nucleotides: TGTGCCAGCAGTTTAAGGAGAATAGCGGGACTCAACAATGAGCAGTTCTTC.

This clone occurred many times. This chain joins TRBV27 and TRBJ2-2; no reliable D call. Germline lookup yields CDR1 MNHEY and CDR2 SMNVEV (reference sequence). V was clipped by 6 bases and J by 0 bases, with 11 bases between them. The CDR3 is made up of 15 amino acids. This chain's CDR3 is CASSSGGTNTGELFF. CDR3 DNA: TGTGCCAGCAGCTCTGGCGGAACGAACACCGGGGAGCTGTTTTTT.

This clone appeared many times. The rearrangement joins TRBV27 to TRBJ2-3; 7 nucleotides align to TRBD2. The CDR3 covers 16 residues. Germline V CDR1 and CDR2: MNHEY, SMNVEV (reference sequence). After removal of 0 bases from V and 2 bases from J, the junction contained 5 bases not matched to a gene. The CDR3 here is CASSLSGGTNTDTQYF. CDR3 DNA sequence: TGTGCCAGCAGTTTATCGGGCGGGACTAACACAGATACGCAGTATTTT.

In this sample, this clone turned up many times. The chain is built from TRBV28 and TRBJ1-3, with D possibly TRBD1 on 5 matching bases. The V gene's germline CDR1 is MDHEN and CDR2 SYDVKM. The CDR3 is made up of 16 amino acids. Trimming pared 5 bases from V and 0 bases from J, leaving 14 bases between. The CDR3 DNA sequence: TGTGCCAGCAGTCACTCAGGGTACGACTCTGGAAACACCATATATTTT. Translating it yields CASSHSGYDSGNTIYF.

The table lists this clone with many counts. The chain carries TRBV5-1 and TRBJ2-7; TRBD2 is a possible D gene (6 bases). With 1 base removed from V and 2 bases from J, the gap between germline ends came to 13 bases. The length of the CDR3 is 15 residues. Germline loops: CDR1 SGHRS, CDR2 YFSETQ. The CDR3 is CASSLQGLRAYEQYF. Here the CDR3 DNA reads TGCGCCAGCAGCTTGCAGGGACTGAGGGCCTACGAGCAGTACTTC.

This clone was found many times. The CDR3 loop reads CASSLTFDSHSGNTIYF. The CDR3 DNA reads as TGTGCCAGCAGCTTAACCTTTGACAGCCACTCTGGAAACACCATATATTTT. V gene TRBV7-2 combines with J gene TRBJ1-3, with a tentative D call TRBD1 (5 bases). Trimming took 2 bases from V and 0 from J, leaving 14 bases between them. The CDR3 totals 17 residues. Per germline, CDR1 SGHTA and CDR2 FQGNSA. The full variable domain, completed using reference TRBV7-2 and TRBJ1-3, is GAGVSQSPSNKVTEKGKDVELRCDPISGHTALYWYRQSLGQGLEFLIYFQGNSAPDKSGLPSDRFSAERTGGSVSTLTIQRTQQEDSAVYLCASSLTFDSHSGNTIYFGEGSWLTVV.

There are many counts of this clone. The chain joins TRBV6-5 to TRBJ1-2, with TRBD1 identical over 7 bases. Germline values: CDR1 MNHEY, CDR2 SVGAGI. Trimming removed 5 bases from V and 2 bases from J; junction bases left unmatched: 2. CDR3 length: 13 residues. The CDR3 DNA reads TGTGCCAGCAGTAAGACAGGGAACTATGGCTACACCTTC. It is translated as CASSKTGNYGYTF.

Comment on this clone: The sample holds other DNA sequences that translate to the same CDR3. This rearrangement joins TRBV28 to TRBJ2-7; D perhaps matches TRBD1 (8 bases). V lost 7 bases to trimming and J lost 5 bases, with 33 bases between them. This CDR3 is built from 19 residues. Germline-derived CDR1 and CDR2 are MDHEN and SYDVKM. CDR3 coding DNA: TGTGCCAGCACCCTAGAGGAAGGGGGGGGGACAGGTCTCAGAGACGAGCAGTACTTC. Its protein is CASTLEEGGGTGLRDEQYF.

This clone showed up many times. The V gene is TRBV28, the J gene TRBJ2-1; D might be TRBD2 (5 bases). The V end lost 2 bases, the J end lost 3 bases, and 8 bases lay between the germline ends. The CDR3 spans 14 residues. The germline V gene encodes CDR1 MDHEN and CDR2 SYDVKM. CDR3: CASSLLSDYNEQFF. The CDR3 DNA reads as TGTGCCAGCAGTTTACTTAGCGACTACAATGAGCAGTTCTTC.

This chain uses TRBV9 with TRBJ1-6; possible D gene TRBD1, 6 bases. Germline CDR1 SGDLS, CDR2 YYNGEE. CDR3 size: 14 residues. V lost 6 bases to trimming and J lost 9 bases, with 16 bases between them. The CDR3 DNA sequence: TGTGCCAGCAACCCCACAGTGGACAGTTCACCCCTCCACTTT. Protein: CASNPTVDSSPLHF.

This clone was observed many times. This chain uses TRBV28 with TRBJ2-1, with 7 bases fitting TRBD2. V lost 4 bases, J lost 3 bases, and 12 bases stayed unmatched. The CDR3 runs 17 residues. Germline loops: CDR1 MDHEN, CDR2 SYDVKM. The CDR3 DNA follows: TGTGCCAGCAGTTCCTCTCTTGCGGGAGTATACTACAATGAGCAGTTCTTC. Amino acids: CASSSSLAGVYYNEQFF.

This clone was detected many times. The chain joins TRBV19 to TRBJ2-3; 7 bases align to TRBD1. Germline loops: CDR1 LNHDA, CDR2 SQIVND (reference sequence). V was pared by 4 bases and J by 3 bases, with 4 bases of the junction left unmatched. The CDR3 extends over 14 amino acids. CDR3: CASSTHRGTDTQYF. For the CDR3, the DNA is TGTGCCAGTAGTACACACAGGGGTACAGATACGCAGTATTTT.

In its sample, this clone was seen many times. CDR3 region: CASLEGGGHEQYF. The CDR3 DNA reads TGTGCCAGCCTTGAGGGTGGTGGGCACGAGCAGTACTTC. The V call is TRBV28, the J call TRBJ2-7; D is perhaps TRBD2 (5 bases). CDR3 length equals 13 residues. Germline CDR1 MDHEN, CDR2 SYDVKM. With 8 bases removed from V and 5 bases from J, the gap between germline ends came to 16 bases.